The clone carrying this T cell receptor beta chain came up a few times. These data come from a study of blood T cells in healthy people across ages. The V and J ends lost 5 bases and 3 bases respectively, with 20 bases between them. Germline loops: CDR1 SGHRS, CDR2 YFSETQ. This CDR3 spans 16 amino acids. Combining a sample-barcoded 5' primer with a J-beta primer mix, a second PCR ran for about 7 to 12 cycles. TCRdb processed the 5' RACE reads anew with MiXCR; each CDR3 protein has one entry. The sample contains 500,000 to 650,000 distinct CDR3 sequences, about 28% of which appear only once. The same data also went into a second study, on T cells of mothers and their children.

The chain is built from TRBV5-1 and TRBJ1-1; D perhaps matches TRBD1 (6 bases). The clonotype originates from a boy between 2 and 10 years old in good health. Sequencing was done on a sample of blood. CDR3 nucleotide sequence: TGCGCCAGCAGAAGTACGGGACACCTACACGACACTGAAGCTTTCTTT. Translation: CASRSTGHLHDTEAFF.